These 8 T cell receptor beta chains were all obtained from the same sample, sequenced in a study of blood T cell repertoires in COVID-19. The protocol was immunoSEQ multiplex PCR, while the TCRdb copy is restricted to in-frame clones and leaves out a portion. The data hold approximately 250,000 clones, with 86% observed a single time. Sample: peripheral blood. The receptors here all came from a man aged 30 to 39 who had recovered from COVID-19.

The chain carries TRBV4-3 and TRBJ1-2, with D hard to call. The CDR3 extends over 15 amino acids. With 1 base removed from V and 5 bases from J, the gap between germline ends came to 14 bases. Germline lookup yields CDR1 LGHNA and CDR2 YSLEER. CDR3 nucleotide sequence: TGCGCCAGCAGCCAAGTAGAGGGTAGCCTGTATGGCTACACCTTC. This codes for CASSQVEGSLYGYTF.

The chain carries TRBV28 and TRBJ2-3, with D maybe TRBD2 (7 bases). Germline CDR1 MDHEN, CDR2 SYDVKM. V gave up 3 bases and J gave up 5 bases, with 15 bases separating them. The CDR3 length is 15 residues. In DNA, the CDR3 is TGTGCCAGCAGTTTTGCTGGGGGGGCCCGAGATACGCAGTATTTT. It encodes CASSFAGGARDTQYF.

V and J are TRBV5-1 and TRBJ1-3, with D unresolved. The V end was cut by 0 bases, the J end by 2 bases, with 6 bases between. Germline CDR1 and CDR2: SGHRS and YFSETQ. This CDR3 is built from 14 residues. The CDR3 loop is CASSLAGTGNTIYF. The CDR3 region has the DNA TGCGCCAGCAGCTTGGCGGGAACTGGAAACACCATATATTTT.

This chain links TRBV24-1 with TRBJ1-2; 7 bases are a match to TRBD1. Germline CDR1 is KGHDR and CDR2 is SFDVKD. CDR3 length: 14 residues. V was pared by 6 bases and J by 4 bases, with 7 bases of the junction left unmatched. CDR3 nucleotides: TGTGCCACCAGTCGCGGACAGGAGATCTATGGCTACACCTTC. Translated, it gives CATSRGQEIYGYTF.

V gene TRBV4-2 combines with J gene TRBJ2-7, with 8 bases fitting TRBD2. The CDR3 spans 18 residues. Germline V CDR1 and CDR2: LGHNA, YNFKEQ. The ends lost 0 bases at V and 1 base at J; junction bases unmatched: 11. The CDR3, as DNA: TGTGCCAGCAGCCAAGATAAAATTGTTAGCGGGATTTCCTACGAGCAGTACTTC. Translating gives CASSQDKIVSGISYEQYF.

The chain links TRBV2 to TRBJ2-7, with D possibly matching TRBD1 (6 bases). Germline values: CDR1 SNHLY, CDR2 FYNNEI. This CDR3 has 13 residues. Between the trimmed V and J ends, which lost 4 bases and 1 base, there was a span of 8 bases. The CDR3 DNA is TGTGCCAGCAGTGCGGACAGATCCTACGAGCAGTACTTC. This codes for CASSADRSYEQYF. Drawing the rest from reference TRBV2 and TRBJ2-7, the complete variable domain is EPEVTQTPSHQVTQMGQEVILRCVPISNHLYFYWYRQILGQKVEFLVSFYNNEISEKSEIFDDQFSVERPDGSNFTLKIRSTKLEDSAMYFCASSADRSYEQYFGPGTRLTVT.

The rearrangement joins TRBV7-2 to TRBJ1-1; 7 bases line up with TRBD1. The germline V gene encodes CDR1 SGHTA and CDR2 FQGNSA. The CDR3 has 14 residues. Trimming removed 5 bases from V and 0 bases from J; junction bases left unmatched: 3. The CDR3 DNA reads as TGTGCCAGCAGCGAGGGGGCCTTGAACACTGAAGCTTTCTTT. Translated: CASSEGALNTEAFF.

The CDR3 nucleotides are TGTGCCAGCAGTCCTTGGGGCCCCACGAGCGGGGCCAACGTCCTGACTTTC. This gives the protein CASSPWGPTSGANVLTF. The chain uses TRBV27 and TRBJ2-6; D is possibly TRBD1 (5 bases). CDR1 and CDR2 (germline): MNHEY, SMNVEV (reference sequence). The CDR3 contains 17 residues. The V gene lost 5 bases and the J gene lost 4 bases, with 18 bases spanning the gap. The full variable domain, in which reference TRBV27 and TRBJ2-6 provide the parts outside the CDR3, is EAQVTQNPRYLITVTGKKLTVTCSQNMNHEYMSWYRQDPGLGLRQIYYSMNVEVTDKGDVPEGYKVSRKEKRNFPLILESPSPNQTSLYFCASSPWGPTSGANVLTFGAGSRLTVL.